The present T cell receptor (beta chain) was sequenced within a study of early T cells in non-severe SARS-CoV-2 infection. Study-wide background: The chains were unpaired, and the sequenced material was bulk RNA from unsorted whole blood.

This clonotype was picked up many times. Its target is unknown. The study's findings and limits: Matches to VDJdb favored anti-spike CD8 responses and missed private and CD4 specificities.

The protocol attached unique molecular identifiers to individual cDNA molecules. TCRdb independently ran MiXCR on the 5' RACE reads; one entry per CDR3 protein. The sample records about 27,000 distinct CDR3 sequences, 4.5% to 6% being singletons. The CDR3 loop spans 13 amino acids. The ends lost 6 bases at V and 2 bases at J; junction bases unmatched: 3. What was sequenced was whole blood. This clonotype originated in an adult who was a healthcare worker with PCR-confirmed SARS-CoV-2 infection or an uninfected control (not recorded which). This sequence joins TRBV12-3 or TRBV12-4 and TRBJ1-2; 7 bases are shared with TRBD1. CDR3 sequence reads: CASSGGQNYGYTF. For the CDR3, the DNA is TGTGCCAGCAGCGGGGGACAGAACTATGGCTACACCTTC.